This T cell receptor beta chain was documented in a study of T cells after yellow fever vaccination. The overall study: Fractions low in cell number were prepared with SMART-Seq v4 Ultra Low Input.

TCRdb reanalysed the 5' RACE reads using MiXCR and keeps one entry per CDR3 protein. The repertoire holds almost 600,000 distinct CDR3 sequences, roughly 13% seen once, with around 15% in the top ten. Worth noting for this clonotype: The antigen is undetermined.

This CDR3 contains 17 residues. Losses at the gene ends were 0 bases for V and 1 base for J; bases not matched to a gene: 2. Germline CDR1 reads SGHRS; CDR2 reads YFSETQ. General observations from the study: Just a small share of clonotypes turned up in the CD4 compartment as well as the CD8 compartment.

This receptor was identified in a man aged 25 to 45 who received the YFV17D yellow fever vaccine. The chain employs TRBV5-1 and TRBJ2-2, with 11 bases that match TRBD2. Sample: PBMCs, taken on the day of the yellow fever booster vaccination. The CDR3, as DNA: TGCGCCAGCAGCTTGGGGGGACTAGCGGTGAACACCGGGGAGCTGTTTTTT. Protein product: CASSLGGLAVNTGELFF.